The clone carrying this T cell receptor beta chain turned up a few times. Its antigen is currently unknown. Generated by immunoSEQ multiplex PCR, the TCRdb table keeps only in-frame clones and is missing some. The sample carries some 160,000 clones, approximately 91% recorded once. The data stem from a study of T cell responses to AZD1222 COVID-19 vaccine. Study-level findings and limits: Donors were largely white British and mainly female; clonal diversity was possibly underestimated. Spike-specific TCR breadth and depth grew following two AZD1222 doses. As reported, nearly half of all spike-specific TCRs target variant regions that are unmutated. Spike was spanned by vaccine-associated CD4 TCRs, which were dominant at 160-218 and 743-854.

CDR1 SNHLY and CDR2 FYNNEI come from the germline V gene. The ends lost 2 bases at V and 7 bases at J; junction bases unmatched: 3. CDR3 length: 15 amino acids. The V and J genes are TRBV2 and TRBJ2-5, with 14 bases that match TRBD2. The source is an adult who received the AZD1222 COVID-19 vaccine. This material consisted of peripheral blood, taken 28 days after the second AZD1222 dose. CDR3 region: CASSEIGTSGRTQYF. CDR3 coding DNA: TGTGCCAGCAGTGAAATCGGGACTAGCGGGAGGACCCAGTACTTC.